The 13 T cell receptor beta chains presented below share a single source sample, sequenced in a study of identical twins. TCRdb independently ran MiXCR on the 5' RACE reads; one entry per CDR3 protein. The repertoire holds about 690,000 distinct CDR3 sequences, with around 20% as singletons. This sample also appeared in a second study, on T cells expressing NK-cell markers.

The sample consisted of PBMCs. These receptors were taken from a young woman in good health.

DNA of the CDR3: TGTGCCAGCAGCCGCCATCTAGCGGGGGGGCGGGAGACCCAGTACTTC. Translation: CASSRHLAGGRETQYF. The J gene is TRBJ2-5, the V gene TRBV9, with 12 bases identical to TRBD2. V lost 4 bases, J lost 5 bases, and 9 bases stayed unmatched. CDR3 length equals 16 residues. Germline V lookup: CDR1 SGDLS, CDR2 YYNGEE. Combining the CDR3 with reference TRBV9 and TRBJ2-5 gives the whole variable domain DSGVTQTPKHLITATGQRVTLRCSPRSGDLSVYWYQQSLDQGLQFLIQYYNGEERAKGNILERFSAQQFPDLHSELNLSSLELGDSALYFCASSRHLAGGRETQYFGPGTRLLVL.

This clonotype has a handful of counts. V is TRBV20-1 and J is TRBJ2-1, with 10 nucleotides matching TRBD2. This CDR3 contains 11 residues. Germline V gene data show CDR1 as DFQATT and CDR2 as SNEGSKA (reference sequence). The CDR3 loop reads CRWTSGNEQFF. DNA of the CDR3: TGCAGATGGACTAGCGGCAATGAGCAGTTCTTC.

J is TRBJ1-6 and V is TRBV12-3 or TRBV12-4; 8 bases line up with TRBD1. Trimming at V came to 6 bases and at J to 9 bases, leaving 7 bases not matched to a gene. This CDR3 is built from 14 residues. Here the CDR3 DNA reads TGTGCCAGCAGCCTCGACAGGGGAAGTTCACCCCTCCACTTT. This codes for CASSLDRGSSPLHF.

This clonotype was detected only a few times. This chain links TRBV6-5 with TRBJ2-5; the D is unclear. The CDR3 runs 17 residues. The germline V gene has CDR1 MNHEY and CDR2 SVGAGI. V dropped 1 base and J dropped 0 bases, with 15 bases sitting between them. The CDR3 loop is CASSYFSQSPYQETQYF. The CDR3 DNA reads as TGTGCCAGCAGTTACTTTAGCCAGTCCCCGTACCAAGAGACCCAGTACTTC.

This clonotype was seen only a few times. The chain is built from TRBV30 and TRBJ1-1; D uncertain. Trimming shortened V by 2 bases and J by 1 base, and 8 bases separated the two germline ends. The length of the CDR3 is 13 residues. Germline V gives CDR1 GTSNPN, CDR2 SVGIG (reference sequence). The CDR3 nucleotides are TGTGCCTGGAGTTTAACAGAGAACACTGAAGCTTTCTTT. It is translated as CAWSLTENTEAFF.

The V call is TRBV5-1, the J call TRBJ2-5, with 11 nucleotides matching TRBD2. The CDR3 contains 17 residues. Trimming took 5 bases from V and 0 from J; bases not matched to a gene: 9. In germline, CDR1 is SGHRS, CDR2 YFSETQ. The CDR3 is CASSSGGTSGYQETQYF. The CDR3 DNA sequence: TGCGCCAGCAGTTCAGGAGGGACTAGCGGCTACCAAGAGACCCAGTACTTC.

This clonotype has ten or more counts. The chain joins TRBV29-1 to TRBJ1-2; D gene unclear. V was trimmed by 1 base and J by 2 bases, leaving 8 bases between them. Germline V lookup: CDR1 SQVTM, CDR2 ANQGSEA. The CDR3 spans 13 residues. The CDR3 is CSVEGSVNYGYTF. CDR3 DNA sequence: TGCAGCGTTGAAGGGTCAGTCAACTATGGCTACACCTTC.

This clonotype was counted a few times. The chain links TRBV29-1 to TRBJ1-1; unclear D gene. This CDR3 is built from 12 residues. Trimming pared 4 bases from V and 1 base from J, leaving 7 bases between. In germline, CDR1 is SQVTM, CDR2 ANQGSEA. DNA for the CDR3: TGCAGCGTTGTGGAGGGGAACACTGAAGCTTTCTTT. Translation: CSVVEGNTEAFF.

This clonotype was observed a few times. This chain connects TRBV20-1 to TRBJ1-6; D is undetermined. The CDR3 totals 15 residues. Germline assignment: CDR1 DFQATT and CDR2 SNEGSKA (reference sequence). Deletions cut 5 bases from V and 7 bases from J, with 18 bases between. In nucleotides, the CDR3 is TGCAGTGCTGCCTCAAGGTCTCTCGACAATTCACCCCTCCACTTT. It is translated as CSAASRSLDNSPLHF.

This clonotype was counted at least ten times. One junction end disagrees with the germline gene, perhaps due to a read error. The chain employs TRBV20-1 and TRBJ1-2; D perhaps matches TRBD1 (5 bases). CDR1 and CDR2 (germline): DFQATT, SNEGSKA (reference sequence). The length of the CDR3 is 11 residues. CDR3 in amino acids: CSIQGARTYAF. CDR3 bases: TGCAGTATCCAGGGTGCCAGGACTTATGCCTTC.

This clonotype is a singleton in its sample. The chain uses TRBV11-1 and TRBJ2-3; possibly TRBD1 or TRBD2 for D (5 bases each). V was clipped by 5 bases and J by 2 bases, with 23 bases between them. Germline V lookup: CDR1 SGHAT, CDR2 FQDESV (reference sequence). This CDR3 spans 18 amino acids. CDR3 sequence reads: CASSPTLGGTRHTDTQYF. The CDR3 coding sequence is TGTGCCAGCAGCCCAACACTGGGTGGGACGCGACACACAGATACGCAGTATTTT.

This chain links TRBV6-1 with TRBJ1-4; D gene ambiguous. The ends were cut back, 6 bases at V and 6 bases at J, with 14 bases in the middle. Germline lookup yields CDR1 MNHNS and CDR2 SASEGT. This CDR3 spans 14 amino acids. The CDR3 protein is CASRLTGQYEKLFF. The CDR3 coding sequence is TGTGCCAGCAGGCTGACTGGGCAGTATGAAAAACTGTTTTTT.

This clonotype showed up just once. The V and J genes are TRBV11-1 and TRBJ2-7; tentatively, D is TRBD1 (6 bases). V shed 1 base and J shed 3 bases, with 22 bases lying between them. The germline V gene encodes CDR1 SGHAT and CDR2 FQDESV (reference sequence). This CDR3 spans 18 amino acids. The CDR3 region is CASSLGFLTREGGYEQYF. Written as DNA, the CDR3 is TGTGCCAGCAGCTTAGGTTTTCTCACCCGTGAAGGGGGCTACGAGCAGTACTTC.